Sequencing of this T cell receptor beta chain was carried out in a study of shared T cell receptors in the human thymus. The protocol was immunoSEQ multiplex PCR, while the TCRdb copy is restricted to in-frame clones and leaves out a portion. The table has around 340,000 clones, just under 95% seen once. The receptor was isolated from a human donor. Sequenced material: thymocytes.

The CDR3 DNA follows: TGTGCCAGCAGGACCGGGACAGCTAACACCGGGGAGCTGTTTTTT. Translating gives CASRTGTANTGELFF. The chain uses TRBV27 and TRBJ2-2, with 7 nucleotides matching TRBD1. CDR1 is MNHEY, CDR2 SMNVEV, per germline (reference sequence). The CDR3 is made up of 15 amino acids. The V segment lost 6 bases and the J segment 2 bases; nucleotides outside the gene matches: 6.